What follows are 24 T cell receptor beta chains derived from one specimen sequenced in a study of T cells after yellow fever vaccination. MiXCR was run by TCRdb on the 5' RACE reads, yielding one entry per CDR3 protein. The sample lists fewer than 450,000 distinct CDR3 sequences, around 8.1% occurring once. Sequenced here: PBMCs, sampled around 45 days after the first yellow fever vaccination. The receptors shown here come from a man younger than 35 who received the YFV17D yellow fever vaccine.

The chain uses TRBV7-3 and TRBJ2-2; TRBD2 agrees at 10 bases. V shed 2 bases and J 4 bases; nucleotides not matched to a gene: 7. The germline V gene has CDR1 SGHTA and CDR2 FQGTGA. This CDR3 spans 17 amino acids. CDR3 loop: CASSLSLAGGLTGELFF. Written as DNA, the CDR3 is TGTGCCAGCAGCTTATCTTTAGCGGGGGGTCTCACCGGGGAGCTGTTTTTT.

The chain's CDR3 is CASRLIRDNSYEQYV. CDR3 nucleotides: TGCGCCAGCAGACTTATCCGGGACAACTCCTACGAGCAGTACGTC. J is TRBJ2-7 and V is TRBV23-1; D perhaps matches TRBD1 (6 bases). TRBV23-1 is designated an ORF whose function remains uncertain. There are 15 residues in the CDR3. With 6 bases removed from V and 0 bases from J, the gap between germline ends came to 15 bases.

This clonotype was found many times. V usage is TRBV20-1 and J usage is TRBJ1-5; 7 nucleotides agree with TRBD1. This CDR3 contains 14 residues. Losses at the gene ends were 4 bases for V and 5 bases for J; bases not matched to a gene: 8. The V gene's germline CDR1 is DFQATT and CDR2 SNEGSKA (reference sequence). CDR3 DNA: TGCAGTGCTACTACAGGGGAGAATCATCAGCCCCAGCATTTT. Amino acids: CSATTGENHQPQHF.

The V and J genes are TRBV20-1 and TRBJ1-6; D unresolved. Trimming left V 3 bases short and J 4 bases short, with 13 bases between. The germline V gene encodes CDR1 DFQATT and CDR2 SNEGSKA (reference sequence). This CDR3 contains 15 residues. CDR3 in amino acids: CSASTTQLYNSPLHF. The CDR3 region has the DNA TGCAGTGCTAGTACAACCCAGCTATATAATTCACCCCTCCACTTT.

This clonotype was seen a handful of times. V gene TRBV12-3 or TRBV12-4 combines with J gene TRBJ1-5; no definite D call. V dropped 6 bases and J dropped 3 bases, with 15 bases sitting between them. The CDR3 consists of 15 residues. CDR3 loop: CASSQLDGYNQPQHF. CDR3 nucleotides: TGTGCCAGCAGCCAACTGGACGGTTACAATCAGCCCCAGCATTTT.

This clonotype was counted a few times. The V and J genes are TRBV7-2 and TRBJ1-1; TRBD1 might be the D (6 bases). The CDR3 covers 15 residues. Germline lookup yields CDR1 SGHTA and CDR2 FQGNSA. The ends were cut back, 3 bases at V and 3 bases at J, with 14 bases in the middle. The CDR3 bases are TGTGCCAGCAGCTTCCAACCTACAGGGTACACTGAAGCTTTCTTT. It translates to CASSFQPTGYTEAFF.

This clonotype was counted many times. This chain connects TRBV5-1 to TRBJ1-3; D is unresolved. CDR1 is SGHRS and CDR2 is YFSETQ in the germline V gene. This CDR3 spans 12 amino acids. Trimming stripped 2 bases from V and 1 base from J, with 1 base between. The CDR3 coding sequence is TGCGCCAGCAGCTTTTCTGGAAACACCATATATTTT. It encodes CASSFSGNTIYF.

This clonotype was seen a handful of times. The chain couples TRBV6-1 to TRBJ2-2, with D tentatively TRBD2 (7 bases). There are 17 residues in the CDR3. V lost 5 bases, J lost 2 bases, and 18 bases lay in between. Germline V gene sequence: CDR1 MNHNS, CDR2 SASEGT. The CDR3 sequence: CASSPYWAGANTGELFF. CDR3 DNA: TGTGCCAGCAGTCCTTATTGGGCGGGGGCAAACACCGGGGAGCTGTTTTTT.

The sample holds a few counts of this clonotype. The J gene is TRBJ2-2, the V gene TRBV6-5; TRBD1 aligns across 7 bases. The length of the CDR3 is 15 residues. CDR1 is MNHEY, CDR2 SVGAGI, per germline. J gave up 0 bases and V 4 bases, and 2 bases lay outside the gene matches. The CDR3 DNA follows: TGTGCCAGCAGTTTCCAGGGGGCGAACACCGGGGAGCTGTTTTTT. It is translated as CASSFQGANTGELFF.

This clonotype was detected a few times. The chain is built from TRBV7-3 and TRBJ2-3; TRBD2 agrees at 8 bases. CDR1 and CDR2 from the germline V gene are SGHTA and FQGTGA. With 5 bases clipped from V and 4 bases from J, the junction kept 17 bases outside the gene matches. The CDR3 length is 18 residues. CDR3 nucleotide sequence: TGTGCCAGCAGCCCAGACGGGAGGGGGAATGTTGGACCAGATACGCAGTATTTT. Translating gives CASSPDGRGNVGPDTQYF.

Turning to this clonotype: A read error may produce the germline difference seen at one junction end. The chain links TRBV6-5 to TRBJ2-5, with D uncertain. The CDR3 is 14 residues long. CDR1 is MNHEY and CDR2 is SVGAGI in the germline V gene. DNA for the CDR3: TGTGCCAGAAGTTACTCGGTCAGTCAAGAGACCCAGTACTTC. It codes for CARSYSVSQETQYF.

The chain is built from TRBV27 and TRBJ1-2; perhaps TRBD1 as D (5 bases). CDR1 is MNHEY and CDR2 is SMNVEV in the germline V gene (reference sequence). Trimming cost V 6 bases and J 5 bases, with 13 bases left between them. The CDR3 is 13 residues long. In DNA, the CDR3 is TGTGCCAGCAGGGGACTGGGAGAATATGGCTACACCTTC. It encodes CASRGLGEYGYTF.

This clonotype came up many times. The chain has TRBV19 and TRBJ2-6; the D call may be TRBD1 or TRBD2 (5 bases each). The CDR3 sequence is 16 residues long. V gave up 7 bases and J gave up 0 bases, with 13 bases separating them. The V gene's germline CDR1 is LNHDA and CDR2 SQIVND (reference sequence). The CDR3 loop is CASIRGRGSGANVLTF. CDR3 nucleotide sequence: TGTGCCAGTATTCGGGGACGGGGCTCTGGGGCCAACGTCCTGACTTTC. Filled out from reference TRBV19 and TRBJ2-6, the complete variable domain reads DGGITQSPKYLFRKEGQNVTLSCEQNLNHDAMYWYRQDPGQGLRLIYYSQIVNDFQKGDIAEGYSVSREKKESFPLTVTSAQKNPTAFYLCASIRGRGSGANVLTFGAGSRLTVL.

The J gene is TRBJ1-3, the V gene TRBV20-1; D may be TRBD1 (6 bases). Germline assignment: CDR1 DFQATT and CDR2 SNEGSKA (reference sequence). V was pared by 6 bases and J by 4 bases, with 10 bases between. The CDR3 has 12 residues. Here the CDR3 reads CSAEGGGNTIYF. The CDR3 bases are TGCAGTGCAGAGGGGGGAGGAAACACCATATATTTT.

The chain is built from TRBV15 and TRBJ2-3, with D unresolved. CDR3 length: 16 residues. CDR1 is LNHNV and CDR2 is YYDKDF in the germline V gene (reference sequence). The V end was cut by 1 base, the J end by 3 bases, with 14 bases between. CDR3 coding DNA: TGTGCCACCAGCAGAGGAGGTATACCTTCTACAGATACGCAGTATTTT. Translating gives CATSRGGIPSTDTQYF.

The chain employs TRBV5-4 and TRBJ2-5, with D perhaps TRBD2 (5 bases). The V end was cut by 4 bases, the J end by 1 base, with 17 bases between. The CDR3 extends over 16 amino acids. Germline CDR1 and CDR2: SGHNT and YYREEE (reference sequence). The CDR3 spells CASSPPGNPTQETQYF. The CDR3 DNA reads TGTGCCAGCAGCCCGCCCGGGAATCCTACCCAAGAGACCCAGTACTTC. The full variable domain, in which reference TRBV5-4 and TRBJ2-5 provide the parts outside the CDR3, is ETGVTQSPTHLIKTRGQQVTLRCSSQSGHNTVSWYQQALGQGPQFIFQYYREEENGRGNFPPRFSGLQFPNYSSELNVNALELDDSALYLCASSPPGNPTQETQYFGPGTRLLVL.

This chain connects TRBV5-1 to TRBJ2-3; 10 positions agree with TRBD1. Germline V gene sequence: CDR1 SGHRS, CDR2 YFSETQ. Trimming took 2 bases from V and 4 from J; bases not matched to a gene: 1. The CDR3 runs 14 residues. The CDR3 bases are TGCGCCAGCAGCTTCGGGACAGGGGCAGATACGCAGTATTTT. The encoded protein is CASSFGTGADTQYF. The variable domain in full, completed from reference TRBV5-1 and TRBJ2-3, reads KAGVTQTPRYLIKTRGQQVTLSCSPISGHRSVSWYQQTPGQGLQFLFEYFSETQRNKGNFPGRFSGRQFSNSRSEMNVSTLELGDSALYLCASSFGTGADTQYFGPGTRLTVL.

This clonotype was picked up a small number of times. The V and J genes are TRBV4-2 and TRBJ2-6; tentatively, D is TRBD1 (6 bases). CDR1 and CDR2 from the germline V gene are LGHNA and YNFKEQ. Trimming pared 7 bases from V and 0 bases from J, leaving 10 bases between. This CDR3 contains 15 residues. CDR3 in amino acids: CASNGQNSGANVLTF. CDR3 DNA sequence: TGTGCCAGCAACGGACAGAACTCTGGGGCCAACGTCCTGACTTTC.

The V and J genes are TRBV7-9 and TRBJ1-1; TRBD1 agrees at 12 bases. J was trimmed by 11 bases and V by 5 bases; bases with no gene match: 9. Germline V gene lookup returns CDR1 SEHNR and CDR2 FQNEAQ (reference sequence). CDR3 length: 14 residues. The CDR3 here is CASSPGQGAEGAFF. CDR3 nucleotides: TGTGCCAGCAGCCCGGGACAGGGGGCCGAGGGGGCTTTCTTT.

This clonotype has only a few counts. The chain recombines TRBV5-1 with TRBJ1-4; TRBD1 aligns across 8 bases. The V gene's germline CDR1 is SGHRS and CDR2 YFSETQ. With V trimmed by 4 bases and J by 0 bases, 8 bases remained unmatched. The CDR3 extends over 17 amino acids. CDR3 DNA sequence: TGCGCCAGCAGCCAAGGACAGGGAAAAGCAACTAATGAAAAACTGTTTTTT. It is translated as CASSQGQGKATNEKLFF.

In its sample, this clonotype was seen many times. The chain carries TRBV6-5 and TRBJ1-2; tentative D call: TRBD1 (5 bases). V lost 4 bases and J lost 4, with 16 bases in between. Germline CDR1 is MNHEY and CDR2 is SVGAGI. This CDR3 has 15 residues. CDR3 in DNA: TGTGCCAGCAGTTTCGGCAGGGAGCGGGTCTATGGCTACACCTTC. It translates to CASSFGRERVYGYTF.

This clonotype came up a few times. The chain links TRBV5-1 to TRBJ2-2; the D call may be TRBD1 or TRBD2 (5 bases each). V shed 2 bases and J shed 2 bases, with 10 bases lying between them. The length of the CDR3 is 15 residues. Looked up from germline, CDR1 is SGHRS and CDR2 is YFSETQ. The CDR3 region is CASSFLGGNTGELFF. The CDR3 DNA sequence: TGCGCCAGCAGCTTTCTTGGGGGAAACACCGGGGAGCTGTTTTTT.

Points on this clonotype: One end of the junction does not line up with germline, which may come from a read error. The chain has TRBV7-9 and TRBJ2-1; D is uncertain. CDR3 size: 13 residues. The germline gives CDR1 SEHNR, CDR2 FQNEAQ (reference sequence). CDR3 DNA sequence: TGTGCCAGCAGCTTCGTGTCTGAGGCCTCGTGTATCTTC. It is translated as CASSFVSEASCIF.

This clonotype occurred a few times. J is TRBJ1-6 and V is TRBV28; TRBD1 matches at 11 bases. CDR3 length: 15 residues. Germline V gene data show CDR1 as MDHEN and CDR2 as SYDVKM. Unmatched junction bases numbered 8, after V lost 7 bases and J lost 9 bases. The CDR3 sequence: CASTDRGLFSSPLHF. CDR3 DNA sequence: TGTGCCAGCACGGACAGGGGGCTATTCAGTTCACCCCTCCACTTT.